Sequencing of this TCR beta chain was carried out in a study of T cells after somatic rescue of genetic block. The method was immunoSEQ multiplex PCR; TCRdb's version includes in-frame clones alone and lacks a portion of them. The sample consists of around 50,000 clones, approximately 96% of them appearing once. Germline-derived CDR1 and CDR2 are MNHNS and SASEGT. V lost 0 bases to trimming and J lost 2 bases, with 11 bases between them. The CDR3 is 15 amino acids. The chain joins TRBV6-1 to TRBJ2-7; the D is unclear. Sequencing was performed on peripheral blood mononuclear cells (PBMCs). The clonotype originates from a child younger than two. The CDR3 loop is CASSEAPGLTYEQYF. For the CDR3, the DNA is TGTGCCAGCAGTGAAGCCCCGGGTCTGACCTACGAGCAGTACTTC.